This T cell receptor (beta chain) originates from a study of OX40 agonist ivuxolimab in advanced cancers. Across the study: With a range of roughly 20 to 80, age averaged roughly 60 years, and around 80% were male.

Systemic immunosuppression or a history of autoimmune disease excluded patients. Drawing of blood for sampling happened at baseline, at cycle 4 day 1, and at cycle 7 day 1. Study-wide results and limits: Among T cells, CD8+ cells averaged more expanded clones than CD4+ cells.

Repertoires were generated with immunoSEQ multiplex PCR, while TCRdb's copy carries only in-frame clones and drops some. Of 60,000 to 75,000 clones listed, around 87% are singletons. About this clone: Antigen specificity is unknown.

The CDR3 consists of 15 residues. Trimming cost V 2 bases and J 6 bases, with 11 bases left between them. Looked up from germline, CDR1 is MNHEY and CDR2 is SMNVEV (reference sequence). The source is an adult with an advanced solid tumor such as melanoma, head and neck, liver or kidney cancer. This chain connects TRBV27 to TRBJ1-6; the D gene is possibly TRBD1 (6 bases). The starting material was CD4+ or CD8+ T cells sorted from blood, obtained in a trial of the OX40 agonist ivuxolimab. The CDR3 DNA reads TGTGCCAGCAGTTTACAGGGGTTAGGTAATTCACCCCTCCACTTT. Translated, it gives CASSLQGLGNSPLHF.